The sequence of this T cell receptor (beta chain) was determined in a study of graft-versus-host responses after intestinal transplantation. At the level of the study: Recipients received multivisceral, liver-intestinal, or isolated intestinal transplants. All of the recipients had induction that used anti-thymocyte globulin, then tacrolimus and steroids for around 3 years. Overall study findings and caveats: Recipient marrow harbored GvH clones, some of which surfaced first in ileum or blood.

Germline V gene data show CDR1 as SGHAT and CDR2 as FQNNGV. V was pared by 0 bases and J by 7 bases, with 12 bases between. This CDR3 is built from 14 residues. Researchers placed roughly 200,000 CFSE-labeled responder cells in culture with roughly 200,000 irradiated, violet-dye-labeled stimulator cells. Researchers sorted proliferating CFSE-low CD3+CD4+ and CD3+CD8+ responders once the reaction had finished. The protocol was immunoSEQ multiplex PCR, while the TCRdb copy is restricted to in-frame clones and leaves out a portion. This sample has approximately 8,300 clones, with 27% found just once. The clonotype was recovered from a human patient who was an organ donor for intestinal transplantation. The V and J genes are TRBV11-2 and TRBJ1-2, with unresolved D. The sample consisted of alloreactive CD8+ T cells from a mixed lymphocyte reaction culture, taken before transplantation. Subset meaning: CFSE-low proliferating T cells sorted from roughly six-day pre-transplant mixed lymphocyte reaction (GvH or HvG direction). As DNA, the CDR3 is TGTGCCAGCAGCTTAGATCGAAGTTTTGCTGGCTACACCTTC. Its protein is CASSLDRSFAGYTF.